This TCR beta chain was sequenced for a study of molecular identifiers for immune sequencing clone quantification. General study points: With a barcode shared among identical TCR molecules, highly expanded clone sizes could be underestimated. In CMV-specific effectors, clones above 20 copies held over 99% of molecules; naive, under 1%.

This clonotype was observed many times. Its target is not known. Bulk TCR libraries were made with methods that had been previously described and with listed TCR primers. Each CDR3 protein is one row after TCRdb ran MiXCR on the PCR reads. The table shows tens of thousands of distinct CDR3 sequences, with around a quarter occurring only once. V trimming: 0 bases; J trimming: 7 bases; junction bases outside the gene matches: 9. This CDR3 is 16 amino acids long. Germline loops: CDR1 DFQATT, CDR2 SNEGSKA (reference sequence). The authors gated naive CD8 T cells as CD8+CD4-CCR7+CD45RA+ for sorting. The sequence was collected from a human donor in good health. Some libraries in this study had Jurkat cell RNA spiked in. The chain employs TRBV20-1 and TRBJ1-5, with TRBD1 identical over 10 bases. The material sequenced was naive CD8+ T cells from blood, with Jurkat cell RNA spiked in. The subset was: FACS-sorted CD8+CD4-CCR7+CD45RA+ naive T cells. For the CDR3, the DNA is TGCAGTGCTAGAGAGCCTGGACAGGGGGTGAACCAGCCCCAGCATTTT. This sequence encodes CSAREPGQGVNQPQHF.